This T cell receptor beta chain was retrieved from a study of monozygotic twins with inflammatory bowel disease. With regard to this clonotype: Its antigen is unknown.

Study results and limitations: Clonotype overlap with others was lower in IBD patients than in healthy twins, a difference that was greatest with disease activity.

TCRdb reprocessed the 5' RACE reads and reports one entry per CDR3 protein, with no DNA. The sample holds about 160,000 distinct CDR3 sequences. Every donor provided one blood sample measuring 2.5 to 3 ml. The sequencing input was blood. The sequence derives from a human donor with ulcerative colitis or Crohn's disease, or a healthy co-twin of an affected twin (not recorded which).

The CDR3 here is CASSPYRGETQYF. The chain recombines TRBV7-6 with TRBJ2-5; the D gene TCRdb calls, TRBD1, cannot be checked with no DNA. CDR3 length: 13 amino acids. Germline-derived CDR1 and CDR2 are SGHVS and FNYEAQ.